This TCR beta chain was sequenced for a study of T cell repertoires in cytomegalovirus infection. About the research overall: Matching HLA type, along with CMV infection, was indicated by public TCR beta signatures.

Details on this clonotype: Its specificity is not known.

TCRdb ran MiXCR on the reads and lists one entry per CDR3 protein. The data contain about 920,000 distinct CDR3 sequences, around a third of them seen just once; the ten biggest clones take up over 12%. Germline trimming cut 10 bases from V and 5 bases from J; bases unmatched to any gene: 11. Germline lookup yields CDR1 SEHNR and CDR2 FQNEAQ (reference sequence). The length of the CDR3 is 14 residues. General observations from the study: Ex vivo, HLA-C-restricted CMV-specific TCR beta clonotypes prevailed over the rest of the response.

The rearrangement uses TRBV7-9 and TRBJ2-5; 9 positions agree with TRBD2. The sequences come from cultured CD8+ T cells from PBMCs, collected from culture after CMV antigen stimulation. This TCR was recovered from a human donor in good health (CMV status not recorded). Some clones in this sample may be carry-over from other donors' samples. The CDR3 DNA reads TGTGCCACCATAACAGCGGGGGGCCTGGAGACCCAGTACTTC. Translating it yields CATITAGGLETQYF.